A single sample is the source of the 29 T cell receptor beta chains below, sequenced in a study of T-cell reconstitution after alpha-beta-depleted transplantation in children. As it was prepared, the TCRbeta library received unique molecular identifiers. TCRdb passed the PCR reads through MiXCR, listing each CDR3 protein once. The sample has roughly 76,000 distinct CDR3 sequences; roughly 11% are singletons. Here the sequenced sample was PBMCs, taken before TCRalphabeta/CD19-depleted stem cell transplant. The origin of the receptors is a boy aged 5-17 years with acute myeloid leukemia, due to receive a stem cell transplant.

Remarks on this clonotype: This may come from a read error, since a much larger clone is one base off. This chain links TRBV12-3 or TRBV12-4 with TRBJ2-2, with D perhaps TRBD1 or TRBD2 (5 bases each). V shed 1 base and J shed 4 bases, with 13 bases lying between them. The CDR3 is 16 residues long. The CDR3 sequence is CASSLGGRRGTGELFF. The CDR3 DNA reads as TGTGCCAGCAGTTTAGGGGGGAGAAGGGGCACCGGGGAGCTGTTTTTT.

This clonotype was observed many times. The gene calls are TRBV29-1 and TRBJ1-1; a possible D gene is TRBD1 (5 bases). The CDR3 has 16 amino acids. Trimming pared 0 bases from V and 6 bases from J, leaving 20 bases between. Germline CDR1 SQVTM, CDR2 ANQGSEA. The CDR3 spells CSVEDPRGQGGSEAFF. The CDR3 DNA follows: TGCAGCGTTGAAGACCCACGAGGGCAGGGAGGGTCTGAAGCTTTCTTT.

This clonotype was observed at least ten times. The rearrangement uses TRBV27 and TRBJ1-6; D possibly corresponds to TRBD1 (5 bases). Looked up from germline, CDR1 is MNHEY and CDR2 is SMNVEV (reference sequence). The CDR3 extends over 14 amino acids. Trimming took off 10 bases at V and 5 bases at J, with 15 bases between the two ends. CDR3 nucleotides: TGTGCCACCGGAACAGGCCCAAATAATTCACCCCTCCACTTT. Amino acid sequence: CATGTGPNNSPLHF.

Many counts were recorded for this clonotype. The V and J genes are TRBV7-8 and TRBJ1-1, with D uncertain. The V and J ends lost 2 bases and 1 base respectively, with 8 bases between them. Germline CDR1 reads SGHVS; CDR2 reads FQNEAQ. The length of the CDR3 is 14 residues. For the CDR3, the DNA is TGTGCCAGCAGCTTATTGGAAGGGAACACTGAAGCTTTCTTT. It translates to CASSLLEGNTEAFF.

Many counts were recorded for this clonotype. This chain links TRBV7-9 with TRBJ2-3, with 11 bases that match TRBD1. Germline lookup yields CDR1 SEHNR and CDR2 FQNEAQ (reference sequence). The CDR3 is 16 residues long. The V and J ends lost 5 bases and 5 bases, in that order; junction bases with no gene match: 9. CDR3 DNA: TGTGCCAGCAGCCCCGGGACAGGGGGGACAAGAGATACGCAGTATTTT. Translated: CASSPGTGGTRDTQYF.

This clonotype was observed many times. V and J are TRBV20-1 and TRBJ2-2, with 9 bases fitting TRBD2. The CDR3 is 14 residues long. The junction had 6 bases not matched to a gene; V was cut back by 5 bases and J by 5 bases. From germline, CDR1 is DFQATT and CDR2 SNEGSKA (reference sequence). CDR3 coding DNA: TGCAGTGCTTCGCGGGAGGGGATGACCGGGGAGCTGTTTTTT. Translating gives CSASREGMTGELFF.

This clonotype was seen many times. The genes are TRBV20-1 and TRBJ2-5; 11 positions match TRBD2. Germline assignment: CDR1 DFQATT and CDR2 SNEGSKA (reference sequence). This CDR3 is 16 amino acids long. J lost 5 bases, V lost 5 bases, and 13 bases had no gene match. The CDR3 DNA reads as TGCAGTGCTCCCCGGATAGCGGGGGGGCCTGGGGAGACCCAGTACTTC. Translating it yields CSAPRIAGGPGETQYF.

In its sample, this clonotype was seen many times. J is TRBJ1-6 and V is TRBV3-1; D not resolved. The CDR3 runs 15 residues. The germline V gene encodes CDR1 LGHDT and CDR2 YNNKEL (reference sequence). V was trimmed by 4 bases and J by 7 bases, leaving 14 bases between them. CDR3 amino acids: CASSPGGGPNSPLHF. The CDR3 DNA reads as TGTGCCAGCAGCCCAGGCGGCGGACCCAATTCACCCCTCCACTTT.

At least ten counts were recorded for this clonotype. This chain links TRBV20-1 with TRBJ2-7; 7 nucleotides agree with TRBD1. This CDR3 is 16 amino acids long. Germline V gene data show CDR1 as DFQATT and CDR2 as SNEGSKA (reference sequence). The junction had 12 bases not matched to a gene; V was cut back by 3 bases and J by 1 base. CDR3: CSARRFDRVGSYEQYF. The CDR3 nucleotides read TGCAGTGCTAGGAGATTTGACAGGGTGGGTTCCTACGAGCAGTACTTC.

This clonotype was picked up a small number of times. This chain connects TRBV12-5 to TRBJ2-5; D is undetermined. V lost 7 bases, J lost 1 base, and 13 bases lay in between. Germline loops: CDR1 LGHNT, CDR2 FRNRAP. This CDR3 is built from 14 residues. The CDR3 coding sequence is TGTGCTAGTGCCGTTCGGGCGCCCCAAGAGACCCAGTACTTC. Amino acid sequence: CASAVRAPQETQYF.

The sample holds many counts of this clonotype. This chain joins TRBV20-1 and TRBJ2-3, with TRBD2 matching 15 bases. This CDR3 is 16 amino acids long. The trim removed 8 bases at V and 3 bases at J, leaving 9 bases unmatched. Germline V lookup: CDR1 DFQATT, CDR2 SNEGSKA (reference sequence). This chain's CDR3 is CSSTGTSGGLTDTQYF. CDR3 coding DNA: TGCAGTTCGACCGGGACTAGCGGGGGGTTAACAGATACGCAGTATTTT.

This chain joins TRBV7-8 and TRBJ2-2; D gene uncertain. This CDR3 is built from 15 residues. V shed 0 bases and J shed 7 bases, with 12 bases lying between them. From germline, CDR1 is SGHVS and CDR2 FQNEAQ. CDR3 loop: CASSLAEYPNGELFF. CDR3 DNA sequence: TGTGCCAGCAGCTTAGCGGAGTATCCGAACGGGGAGCTGTTTTTT.

The V call is TRBV7-2, the J call TRBJ1-5, with D hard to call. V shed 2 bases and J shed 6 bases, with 14 bases lying between them. Germline V lookup: CDR1 SGHTA, CDR2 FQGNSA. The CDR3 covers 15 residues. The CDR3 DNA reads as TGTGCCAGCAGCTTATGGAGGCCTTTGGGTCAGCCCCAGCATTTT. Amino acids: CASSLWRPLGQPQHF.

V gene TRBV5-4 combines with J gene TRBJ1-3, with a possible D match to TRBD1 (6 bases). Trimming stripped 2 bases from V and 2 bases from J, with 11 bases between. The length of the CDR3 is 15 residues. CDR1 and CDR2 (germline): SGHNT, YYREEE (reference sequence). In nucleotides, the CDR3 is TGTGCCAGCAGCTTTGGCGGGGGGCCTGGAAACACCATATATTTT. Protein sequence: CASSFGGGPGNTIYF.

This clonotype was found many times. The gene calls are TRBV7-3 and TRBJ2-7, with TRBD2 identical over 7 bases. The CDR3 contains 14 residues. In germline, CDR1 is SGHTA, CDR2 FQGTGA. V lost 2 bases to trimming and J lost 9 bases; unmatched junction nucleotides: 10. The CDR3 DNA follows: TGTGCCAGCAGCTTACTACAAGGGGCGGGGGTGCAGTACTTC. Encoded protein: CASSLLQGAGVQYF.

This clonotype was seen at least ten times. The chain couples TRBV5-5 to TRBJ1-1, with no clear D. V was cut by 3 bases and J by 5 bases, with 8 bases left in between. The CDR3 spans 12 residues. The germline gives CDR1 SGHKS, CDR2 YYEKEE (reference sequence). The CDR3 is CASSWVETEAFF. The CDR3 coding sequence is TGTGCCAGCAGCTGGGTGGAAACTGAAGCTTTCTTT. Combining the CDR3 with reference TRBV5-5 and TRBJ1-1 gives the whole variable domain DAGVTQSPTHLIKTRGQQVTLRCSPISGHKSVSWYQQVLGQGPQFIFQYYEKEERGRGNFPDRFSARQFPNYSSELNVNALLLGDSALYLCASSWVETEAFFGQGTRLTVV.

This clonotype has just one count. The rearrangement uses TRBV7-2 and TRBJ1-1; TRBD1 agrees at 8 bases. Trimming at V came to 1 base and at J to 3 bases, leaving 4 bases not matched to a gene. There are 15 residues in the CDR3. CDR1 is SGHTA, CDR2 FQGNSA, per germline. CDR3: CASSLDSGGYTEAFF. In nucleotides, the CDR3 is TGTGCCAGCAGCTTAGATTCAGGGGGCTACACTGAAGCTTTCTTT.

This clonotype was seen repeatedly, ten times or more. V is TRBV7-2 and J is TRBJ1-5, with TRBD1 as a possible D gene (5 bases). V was cut by 1 base and J by 8 bases, with 15 bases left in between. This CDR3 region has 15 residues. Germline assignment: CDR1 SGHTA and CDR2 FQGNSA. The CDR3 here is CASSLVIQPTEPQHF. CDR3 bases: TGTGCCAGCAGCTTAGTTATCCAACCGACAGAGCCCCAGCATTTT. Full variable domain (rest looked up from reference TRBV7-2 and TRBJ1-5): GAGVSQSPSNKVTEKGKDVELRCDPISGHTALYWYRQSLGQGLEFLIYFQGNSAPDKSGLPSDRFSAERTGGSVSTLTIQRTQQEDSAVYLCASSLVIQPTEPQHFGDGTRLSIL.

This chain connects TRBV29-1 to TRBJ2-3; D is uncertain. Germline CDR1 reads SQVTM; CDR2 reads ANQGSEA. This CDR3 has 12 residues. With 3 bases removed from V and 5 bases from J, the gap between germline ends came to 9 bases. The CDR3 spells CSVDYFRDTQYF. The DNA of the CDR3 is TGCAGCGTTGATTATTTCCGAGATACGCAGTATTTT.

The table lists this clonotype with many counts. The V and J genes are TRBV5-6 and TRBJ2-7; 10 bases match TRBD2. The CDR3 has 16 amino acids. Germline V gene lookup returns CDR1 SGHDT and CDR2 YYEEEE. With 2 bases clipped from V and 4 bases from J, the junction kept 9 bases outside the gene matches. The CDR3 DNA is TGTGCCAGCAGCTTCGCAGTAGCGGGAGGACTTTACGAGCAGTACTTC. Its protein product is CASSFAVAGGLYEQYF.

This clonotype was recorded many times. The gene calls are TRBV29-1 and TRBJ1-2; D might be TRBD1 (5 bases). Trimming shortened V by 5 bases and J by 4 bases, and 11 bases separated the two germline ends. This CDR3 is 12 amino acids long. From germline, CDR1 is SQVTM and CDR2 ANQGSEA. CDR3: CSVQTAIYGYTF. The CDR3 DNA sequence: TGCAGCGTTCAGACAGCAATCTATGGCTACACCTTC.

The chain combines TRBV5-1 with TRBJ2-3; 10 bases line up with TRBD1. Germline CDR1 is SGHRS and CDR2 is YFSETQ. V was pared by 0 bases and J by 2 bases, with 0 bases of the junction left unmatched. The CDR3 is 15 amino acids. CDR3: CASSLGQGATDTQYF. DNA for the CDR3: TGCGCCAGCAGCTTGGGACAGGGGGCCACAGATACGCAGTATTTT.

The rearrangement links TRBV4-2 to TRBJ2-5; D may be TRBD1 (6 bases). This CDR3 comprises 15 residues. The V gene lost 3 bases and the J gene lost 2 bases, with 13 bases spanning the gap. CDR1 is LGHNA, CDR2 YNFKEQ, per germline. CDR3 residues: CASSQNRVGQETQYF. In DNA form, the CDR3 reads TGTGCCAGCAGCCAGAACAGGGTAGGGCAAGAGACCCAGTACTTC.

At least ten counts were recorded for this clonotype. The chain joins TRBV7-8 to TRBJ1-6; D perhaps matches TRBD1 (6 bases). The germline V gene encodes CDR1 SGHVS and CDR2 FQNEAQ. The ends were cut back, 4 bases at V and 5 bases at J, with 18 bases in the middle. The CDR3 runs to 17 residues. The CDR3 reads CASSSRTIQGNNSPLHF. The CDR3 DNA sequence: TGTGCCAGCAGCTCCCGTACCATACAGGGTAATAATTCACCCCTCCACTTT. The whole variable domain, remainder taken from reference TRBV7-8 and TRBJ1-6, is GAGVSQSPRYKVAKRGQDVALRCDPISGHVSLFWYQQALGQGPEFLTYFQNEAQLDKSGLPSDRFFAERPEGSVSTLKIQRTQQEDSAVYLCASSSRTIQGNNSPLHFGNGTRLTVT.

This clonotype has at least ten counts. V and J are TRBV19 and TRBJ2-4; D ambiguous. The germline V gene has CDR1 LNHDA and CDR2 SQIVND (reference sequence). The CDR3 is 14 amino acids. Trimming removed 3 bases at V and 4 bases at J, with 10 bases between. As DNA, the CDR3 is TGTGCCAGTAGTATTCAAGGGCCGAAAAACATTCAGTACTTC. Amino acids: CASSIQGPKNIQYF.

At least ten counts were recorded for this clonotype. J is TRBJ2-1 and V is TRBV20-1; 8 positions match TRBD2. The germline gives CDR1 DFQATT, CDR2 SNEGSKA (reference sequence). This CDR3 comprises 16 residues. V shed 6 bases and J 10 bases; nucleotides not matched to a gene: 20. The CDR3 bases are TGCAGTGCCAGGGTCCCCAGCGGGAGTCTCGATCAGGAGCAGTTCTTC. Translating it yields CSARVPSGSLDQEQFF.

There are a few counts of this clonotype. This chain links TRBV9 with TRBJ2-3; TRBD1 matches 9 bases. The germline V gene has CDR1 SGDLS and CDR2 YYNGEE. The V and J ends lost 6 bases and 0 bases, in that order; junction bases with no gene match: 8. CDR3 size: 16 residues. CDR3 region: CASTHRQGGSTDTQYF. DNA of the CDR3: TGTGCCAGCACCCACCGACAGGGGGGAAGCACAGATACGCAGTATTTT.

This clonotype was seen at least ten times. The CDR3: CASSKDRNNEQFF. In DNA form, the CDR3 reads TGTGCCAGCTCAAAGGACAGGAACAATGAGCAGTTCTTC. The chain employs TRBV18 and TRBJ2-1; 7 nucleotides match TRBD1. The V gene end was trimmed by 5 bases and the J gene end by 5 bases; junction bases not matched to a gene: 3. The CDR3 has 13 residues. Per the germline V gene, CDR1 is KGHSH and CDR2 is LQKENI.

As to this clonotype: The germline gene is not matched at one end of the junction; a read error may be the cause. The chain links TRBV12-3 or TRBV12-4 to TRBJ2-3, with 14 positions matching TRBD2. The CDR3 extends over 18 amino acids. Written as DNA, the CDR3 is TGTGCCCGCAGGCGACTAGCGGGAGGGCCGACGCCCACAGATACGCAGTATTTT. This gives the protein CARRRLAGGPTPTDTQYF.